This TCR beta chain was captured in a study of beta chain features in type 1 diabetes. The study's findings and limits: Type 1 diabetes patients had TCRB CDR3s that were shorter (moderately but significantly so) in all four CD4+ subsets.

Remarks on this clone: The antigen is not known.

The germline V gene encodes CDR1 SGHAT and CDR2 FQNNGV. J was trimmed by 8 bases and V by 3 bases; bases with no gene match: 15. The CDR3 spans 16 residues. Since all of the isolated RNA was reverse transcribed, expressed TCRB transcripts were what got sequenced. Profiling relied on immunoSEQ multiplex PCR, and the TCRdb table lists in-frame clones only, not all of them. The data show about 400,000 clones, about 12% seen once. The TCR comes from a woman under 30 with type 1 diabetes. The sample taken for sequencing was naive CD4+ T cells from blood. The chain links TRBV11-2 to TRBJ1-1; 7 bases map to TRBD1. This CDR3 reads CASSFPTRRGSLEAFF. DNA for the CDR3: TGTGCCAGCAGCTTCCCCACCCGCAGGGGGTCCCTGGAAGCTTTCTTT.